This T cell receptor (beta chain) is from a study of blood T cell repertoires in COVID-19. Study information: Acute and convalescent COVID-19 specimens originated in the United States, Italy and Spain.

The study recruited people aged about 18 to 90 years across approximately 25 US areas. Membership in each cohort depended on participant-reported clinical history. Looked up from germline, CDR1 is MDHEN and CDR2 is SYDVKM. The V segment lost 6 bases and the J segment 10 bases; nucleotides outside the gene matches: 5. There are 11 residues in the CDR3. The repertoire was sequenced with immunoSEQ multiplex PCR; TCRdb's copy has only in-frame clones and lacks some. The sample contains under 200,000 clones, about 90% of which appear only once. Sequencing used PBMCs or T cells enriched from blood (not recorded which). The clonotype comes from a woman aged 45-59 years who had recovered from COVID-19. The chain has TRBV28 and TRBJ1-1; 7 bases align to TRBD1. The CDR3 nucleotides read TGTGCCAGCAGGGTCTCAGGGGGAGCTTTCTTT. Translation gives CASRVSGGAFF.